This TCR beta chain emerged from a study of cytomegalovirus exposure and HLA in healthy donors. Germline V gives CDR1 MDHEN, CDR2 SYDVKM. The CDR3 sequence is 13 residues long. The V and J ends lost 6 bases and 5 bases respectively, with 14 bases between them. It was with 60 Vbeta and 13 Jbeta primers that the PCR ran. Measured with immunoSEQ multiplex PCR; TCRdb has only the in-frame clones, and not every one. The sample lists roughly 90,000 clones, approximately 84% seen once, with 2.1% in the top ten. The J gene is TRBJ2-7, the V gene TRBV28; D uncertain. The receptor's source is a man between 18 and 35 years old in good health and CMV-seronegative. Sequenced: PBMCs. The CDR3 spells CASSLTVSNEQYF. Here the CDR3 DNA reads TGTGCCAGCAGCCTAACGGTAAGCAACGAGCAGTACTTC. The full variable domain, completed using reference TRBV28 and TRBJ2-7, is DVKVTQSSRYLVKRTGEKVFLECVQDMDHENMFWYRQDPGLGLRLIYFSYDVKMKEKGDIPEGYSVSREKKERFSLILESASTNQTSMYLCASSLTVSNEQYFGPGTRLTVT.